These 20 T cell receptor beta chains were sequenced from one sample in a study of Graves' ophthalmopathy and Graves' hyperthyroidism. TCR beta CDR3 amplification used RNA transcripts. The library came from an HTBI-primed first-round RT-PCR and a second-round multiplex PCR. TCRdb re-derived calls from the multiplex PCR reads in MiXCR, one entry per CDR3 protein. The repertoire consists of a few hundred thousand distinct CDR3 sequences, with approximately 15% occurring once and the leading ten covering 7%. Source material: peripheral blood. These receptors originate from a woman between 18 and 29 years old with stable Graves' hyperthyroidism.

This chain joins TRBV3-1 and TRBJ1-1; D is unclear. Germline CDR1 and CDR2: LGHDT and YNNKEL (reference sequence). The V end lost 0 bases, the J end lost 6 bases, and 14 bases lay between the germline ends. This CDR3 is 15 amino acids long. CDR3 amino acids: CASSQELGLSPEAFF. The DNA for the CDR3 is TGTGCCAGCAGCCAAGAGTTGGGCCTTTCCCCTGAAGCTTTCTTT.

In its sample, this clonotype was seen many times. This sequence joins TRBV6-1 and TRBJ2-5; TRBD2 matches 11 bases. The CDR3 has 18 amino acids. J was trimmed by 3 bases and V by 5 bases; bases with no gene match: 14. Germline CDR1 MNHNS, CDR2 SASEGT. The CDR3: CASSKRARGLAEEETQYF. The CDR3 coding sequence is TGTGCCAGCAGTAAGAGGGCGAGGGGACTAGCGGAAGAAGAGACCCAGTACTTC.

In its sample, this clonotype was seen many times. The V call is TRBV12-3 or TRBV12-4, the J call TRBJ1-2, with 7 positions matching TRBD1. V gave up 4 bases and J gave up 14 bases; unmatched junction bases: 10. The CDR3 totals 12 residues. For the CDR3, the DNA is TGTGCCAGCAGTTCGGGACAGCTACACGCGACCTTC. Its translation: CASSSGQLHATF.

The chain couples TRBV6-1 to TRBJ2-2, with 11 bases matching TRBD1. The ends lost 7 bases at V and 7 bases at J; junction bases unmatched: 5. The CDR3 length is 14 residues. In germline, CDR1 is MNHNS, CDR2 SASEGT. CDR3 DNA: TGTGCCAGCAACGGACAGGGGGCGATCGGGGAGCTGTTTTTT. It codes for CASNGQGAIGELFF.

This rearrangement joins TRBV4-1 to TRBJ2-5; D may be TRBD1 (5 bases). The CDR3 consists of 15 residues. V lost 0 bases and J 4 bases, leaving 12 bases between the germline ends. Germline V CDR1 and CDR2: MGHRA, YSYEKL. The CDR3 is CASSQDGARRETQYF. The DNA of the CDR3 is TGCGCCAGCAGCCAAGATGGGGCCAGGAGAGAGACCCAGTACTTC.

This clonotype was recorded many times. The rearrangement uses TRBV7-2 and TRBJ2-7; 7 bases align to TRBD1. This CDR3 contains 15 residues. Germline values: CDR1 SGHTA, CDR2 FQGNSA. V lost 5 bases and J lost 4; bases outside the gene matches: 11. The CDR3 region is CASSKLPGQRYEQYF. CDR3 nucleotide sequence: TGTGCCAGCAGCAAATTACCGGGACAGAGATACGAGCAGTACTTC.

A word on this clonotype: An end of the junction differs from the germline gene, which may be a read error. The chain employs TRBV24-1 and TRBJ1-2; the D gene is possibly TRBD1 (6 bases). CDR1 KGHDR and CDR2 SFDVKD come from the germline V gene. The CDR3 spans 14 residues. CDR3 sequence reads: CVTSGGQKGYGYTF. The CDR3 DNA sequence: TGCGTCACCAGTGGAGGACAGAAGGGCTATGGCTACACCTTC.

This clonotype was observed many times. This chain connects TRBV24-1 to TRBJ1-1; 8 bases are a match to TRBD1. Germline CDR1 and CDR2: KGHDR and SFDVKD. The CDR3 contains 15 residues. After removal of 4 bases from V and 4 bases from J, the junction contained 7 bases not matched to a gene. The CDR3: CATSDRGQGGTEAFF. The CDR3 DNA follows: TGTGCCACCAGTGACCGAGGACAGGGTGGCACTGAAGCTTTCTTT.

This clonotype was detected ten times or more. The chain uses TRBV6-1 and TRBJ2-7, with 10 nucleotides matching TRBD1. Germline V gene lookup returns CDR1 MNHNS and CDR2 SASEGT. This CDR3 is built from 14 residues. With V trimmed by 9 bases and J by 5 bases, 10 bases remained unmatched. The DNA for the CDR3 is TGTGCCAGTATTTCCCGGGACAGGGGCCACGAGCAGTACTTC. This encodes CASISRDRGHEQYF.

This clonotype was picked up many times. The CDR3 loop reads CASSSGGAGYGYTF. CDR3 DNA sequence: TGTGCCAGCAGTTCCGGGGGAGCCGGCTATGGCTACACCTTC. The chain combines TRBV12-3 or TRBV12-4 with TRBJ1-2; a weak D match, TRBD1 (5 bases). The V end was cut by 4 bases, the J end by 4 bases, with 13 bases between. The CDR3 runs to 14 residues.

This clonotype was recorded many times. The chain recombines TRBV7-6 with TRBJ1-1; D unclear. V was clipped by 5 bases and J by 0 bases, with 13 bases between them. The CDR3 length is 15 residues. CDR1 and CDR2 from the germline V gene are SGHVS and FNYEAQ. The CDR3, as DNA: TGTGCCAGCAGCCGCTCCCGCGACCTGAACACTGAAGCTTTCTTT. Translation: CASSRSRDLNTEAFF.

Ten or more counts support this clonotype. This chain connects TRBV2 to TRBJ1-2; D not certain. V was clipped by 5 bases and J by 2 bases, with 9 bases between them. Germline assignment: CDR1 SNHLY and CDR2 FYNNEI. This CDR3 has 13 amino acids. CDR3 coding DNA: TGTGCCAGCAGTTACAGAATCAACTATGGCTACACCTTC. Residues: CASSYRINYGYTF.

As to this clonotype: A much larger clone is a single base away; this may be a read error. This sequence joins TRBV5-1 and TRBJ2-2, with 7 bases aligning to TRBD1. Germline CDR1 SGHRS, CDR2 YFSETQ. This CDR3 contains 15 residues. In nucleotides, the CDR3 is TGCGCCAGCAGCAGGGACAGACCGAACACCGGGGAGCTGTGTTTT. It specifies CASSRDRPNTGELCF.

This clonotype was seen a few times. The CDR3 DNA reads TGCGCCAGCAGTGAGTTGAGGGCCGCTACAGATACGCAGTATTTT. Encoded protein: CASSELRAATDTQYF. The chain links TRBV10-1 to TRBJ2-3; D is possibly TRBD2 (5 bases). The germline V gene encodes CDR1 WNHNN and CDR2 SYGVQD (reference sequence). This CDR3 comprises 15 residues. The V gene lost 1 base and the J gene lost 3 bases, with 11 bases spanning the gap.

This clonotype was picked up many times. CDR3 amino acids: CSARQGAPETQYF. CDR3 sequence (DNA): TGCAGTGCTAGACAGGGGGCCCCGGAGACCCAGTACTTC. This chain joins TRBV20-1 and TRBJ2-5; 8 bases match TRBD1. Trimming cost V 2 bases and J 5 bases; bases outside gene matches: 4. This CDR3 has 13 amino acids. The V gene's germline CDR1 is DFQATT and CDR2 SNEGSKA (reference sequence).

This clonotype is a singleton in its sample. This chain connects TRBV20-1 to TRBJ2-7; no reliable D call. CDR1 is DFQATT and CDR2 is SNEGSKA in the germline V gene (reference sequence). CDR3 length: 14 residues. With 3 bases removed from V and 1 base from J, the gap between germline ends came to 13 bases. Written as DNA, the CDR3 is TGCAGTGCTAGGGGTCCAATGGGGTCCTACGAGCAGTACTTC. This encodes CSARGPMGSYEQYF.

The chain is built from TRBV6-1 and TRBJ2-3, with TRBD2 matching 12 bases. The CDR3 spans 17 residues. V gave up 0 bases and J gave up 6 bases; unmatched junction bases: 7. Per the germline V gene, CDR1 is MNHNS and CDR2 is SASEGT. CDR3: CASSEALLAGGEDTQYF. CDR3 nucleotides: TGTGCCAGCAGTGAAGCGTTACTAGCGGGGGGTGAGGATACGCAGTATTTT.

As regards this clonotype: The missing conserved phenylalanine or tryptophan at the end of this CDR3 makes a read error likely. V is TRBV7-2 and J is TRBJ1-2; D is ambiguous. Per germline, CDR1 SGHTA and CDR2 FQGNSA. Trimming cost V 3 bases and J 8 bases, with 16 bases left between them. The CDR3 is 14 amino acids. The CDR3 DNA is TGTGCCAGCAGCTTTTTAGGGCAGGTTGAAGGCTACACCCTC. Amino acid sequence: CASSFLGQVEGYTL.

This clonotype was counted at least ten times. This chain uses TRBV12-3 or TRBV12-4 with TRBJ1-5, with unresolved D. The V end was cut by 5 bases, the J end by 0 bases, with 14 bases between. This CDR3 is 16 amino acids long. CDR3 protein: CASSLPGPHSNQPQHF. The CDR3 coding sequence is TGTGCCAGCAGTCTCCCGGGTCCTCATAGCAATCAGCCCCAGCATTTT.

CDR3 DNA: TGTGCCAGCAGCTTAGCCTCCCCCCAAGAGACCCAGTACTTC. It yields the protein CASSLASPQETQYF. The V call is TRBV7-2, the J call TRBJ2-5; D remains unclear. V lost 0 bases, J lost 1 base, and 6 bases lay in between. The CDR3 spans 14 residues. Germline CDR1 SGHTA, CDR2 FQGNSA.